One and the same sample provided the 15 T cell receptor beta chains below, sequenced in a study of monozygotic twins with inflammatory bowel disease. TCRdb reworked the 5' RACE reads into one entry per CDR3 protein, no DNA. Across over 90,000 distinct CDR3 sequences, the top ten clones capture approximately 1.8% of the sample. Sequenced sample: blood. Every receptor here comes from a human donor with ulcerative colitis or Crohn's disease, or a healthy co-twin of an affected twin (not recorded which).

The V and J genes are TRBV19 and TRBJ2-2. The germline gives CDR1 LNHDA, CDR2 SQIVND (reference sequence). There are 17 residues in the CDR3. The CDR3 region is CASSIVDPWGSTGELFF.

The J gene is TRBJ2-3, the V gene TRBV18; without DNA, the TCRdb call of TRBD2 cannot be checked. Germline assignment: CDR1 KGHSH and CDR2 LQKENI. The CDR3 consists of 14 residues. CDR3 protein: CASSPDSGEDTQYF.

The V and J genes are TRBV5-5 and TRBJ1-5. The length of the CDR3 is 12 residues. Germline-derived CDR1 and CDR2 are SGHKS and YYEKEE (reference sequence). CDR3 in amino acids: CASRIGQQPRHF. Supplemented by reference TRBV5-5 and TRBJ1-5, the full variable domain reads DAGVTQSPTHLIKTRGQQVTLRCSPISGHKSVSWYQQVLGQGPQFIFQYYEKEERGRGNFPDRFSARQFPNYSSELNVNALLLGDSALYLCASRIGQQPRHFGDGTRLSIL.

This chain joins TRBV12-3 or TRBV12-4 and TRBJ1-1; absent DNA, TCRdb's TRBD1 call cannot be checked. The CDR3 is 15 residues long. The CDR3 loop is CASSYYARRNTEAFF.

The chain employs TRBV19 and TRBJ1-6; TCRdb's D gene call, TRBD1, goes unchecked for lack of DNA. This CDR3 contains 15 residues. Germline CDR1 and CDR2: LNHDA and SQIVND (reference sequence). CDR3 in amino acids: CASSLFGQGDSPLHF.

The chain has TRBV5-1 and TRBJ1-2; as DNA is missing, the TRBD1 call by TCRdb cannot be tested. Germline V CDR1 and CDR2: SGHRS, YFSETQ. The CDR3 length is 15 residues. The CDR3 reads CASSLAASTARGYTF.

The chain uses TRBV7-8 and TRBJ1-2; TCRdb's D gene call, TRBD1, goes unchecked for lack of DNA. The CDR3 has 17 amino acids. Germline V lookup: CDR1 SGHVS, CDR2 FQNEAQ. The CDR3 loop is CASSPRWDSRAEAGYTF.

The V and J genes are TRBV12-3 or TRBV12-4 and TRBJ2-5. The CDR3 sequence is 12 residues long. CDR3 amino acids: CASSLMGETQYF.

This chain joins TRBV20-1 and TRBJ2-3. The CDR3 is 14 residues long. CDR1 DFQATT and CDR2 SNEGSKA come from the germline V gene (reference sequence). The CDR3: CSARDRRSTDTQYF.

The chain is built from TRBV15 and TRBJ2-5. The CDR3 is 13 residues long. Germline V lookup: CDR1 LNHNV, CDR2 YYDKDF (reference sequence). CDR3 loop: CATSSGYQETQYF.

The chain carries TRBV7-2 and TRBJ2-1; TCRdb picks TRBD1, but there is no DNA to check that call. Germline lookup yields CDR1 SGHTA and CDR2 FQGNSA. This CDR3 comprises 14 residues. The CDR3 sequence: CASSLPREYNEQFF.

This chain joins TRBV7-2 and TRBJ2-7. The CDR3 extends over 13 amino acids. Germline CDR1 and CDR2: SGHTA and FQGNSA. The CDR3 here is CASSLGGGQEQYF.

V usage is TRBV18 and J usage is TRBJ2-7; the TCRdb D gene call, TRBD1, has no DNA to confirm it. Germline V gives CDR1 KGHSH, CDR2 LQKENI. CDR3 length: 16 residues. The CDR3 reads CASSPPGSRGQSEQYF.

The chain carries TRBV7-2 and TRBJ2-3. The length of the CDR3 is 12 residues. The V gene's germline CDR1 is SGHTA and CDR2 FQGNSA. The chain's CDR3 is CASSLDAGTQYF.

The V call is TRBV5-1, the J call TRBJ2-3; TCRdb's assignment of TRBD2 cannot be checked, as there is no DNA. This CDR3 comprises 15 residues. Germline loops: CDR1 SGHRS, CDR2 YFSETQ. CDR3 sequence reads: CASRQTSGSIDTQYF.